One sample yielded the 23 T cell receptor beta chains listed below, sequenced in a study of blood T cell repertoires in COVID-19. Using immunoSEQ multiplex PCR, the repertoire was profiled, and TCRdb retains in-frame clones only, with some absent. The data contain 130,000 or so clones, roughly 84% of them singletons. The sample consisted of peripheral blood. Source of these receptors: a man in his fifties or sixties with acute or convalescent COVID-19.

This chain uses TRBV5-1 with TRBJ1-6, with TRBD1 matching 11 bases. J lost 9 bases, V lost 4 bases, and 9 bases had no gene match. The CDR3 runs to 16 residues. Germline loops: CDR1 SGHRS, CDR2 YFSETQ. The CDR3 spells CASSVFSGTGGSPLHF. Written as DNA, the CDR3 is TGCGCCAGCAGCGTCTTTTCCGGGACAGGGGGTTCACCCCTCCACTTT.

The chain couples TRBV27 to TRBJ1-2; D is unclear. Trimming took off 5 bases at V and 2 bases at J, with 12 bases between the two ends. CDR1 is MNHEY, CDR2 SMNVEV, per germline (reference sequence). The CDR3 contains 14 residues. The CDR3 nucleotides are TGTGCCAGCAGTACGAAGACGGGGAACTATGGCTACACCTTC. It specifies CASSTKTGNYGYTF.

The rearrangement joins TRBV11-2 to TRBJ2-1; 8 bases are a match to TRBD2. V lost 0 bases and J lost 4; bases outside the gene matches: 8. Per the germline V gene, CDR1 is SGHAT and CDR2 is FQNNGV. The CDR3 sequence is 17 residues long. The CDR3 coding sequence is TGTGCCAGCAGCTTAGAGGGGAGCGGGAGCTCGTACAATGAGCAGTTCTTC. It encodes CASSLEGSGSSYNEQFF.

In its sample, this clone was seen a few times. CDR3 region: CASSLETGLMSYTF. CDR3 DNA: TGCGCCAGCAGCTTGGAAACAGGGCTGATGAGCTACACCTTC. The chain uses TRBV5-1 and TRBJ1-2; D is possibly TRBD1 (6 bases). V was shortened by 0 bases and J by 9 bases, with 15 bases between the two germline ends. Germline assignment: CDR1 SGHRS and CDR2 YFSETQ. This CDR3 is built from 14 residues.

This rearrangement joins TRBV29-1 to TRBJ2-7; 8 bases are shared with TRBD1. Germline-derived CDR1 and CDR2 are SQVTM and ANQGSEA. The CDR3 covers 14 residues. V trimming: 7 bases; J trimming: 0 bases; junction bases outside the gene matches: 8. The CDR3 is CSGGQGNDSYEQYF. The CDR3 bases are TGCAGCGGTGGACAGGGAAACGACTCCTACGAGCAGTACTTC.

The chain is built from TRBV5-4 and TRBJ2-3; D is perhaps TRBD1 (5 bases). Germline V CDR1 and CDR2: SGHNT, YYREEE (reference sequence). V lost 0 bases and J lost 4, with 6 bases in between. This CDR3 comprises 13 residues. Here the CDR3 DNA reads TGTGCCAGCAGCTTGGCAGGGTCAGATACGCAGTATTTT. This encodes CASSLAGSDTQYF.

The rearrangement links TRBV19 to TRBJ2-3; 7 bases align to TRBD2. Germline lookup yields CDR1 LNHDA and CDR2 SQIVND (reference sequence). The junction had 7 bases not matched to a gene; V was cut back by 5 bases and J by 2 bases. The CDR3 spans 15 residues. CDR3 sequence reads: CASSGSGTTTDTQYF. The DNA of the CDR3 is TGTGCCAGTAGTGGGTCGGGGACTACCACAGATACGCAGTATTTT.

The chain combines TRBV9 with TRBJ1-4; 10 nucleotides match TRBD1. CDR3 length equals 15 residues. CDR1 and CDR2 from the germline V gene are SGDLS and YYNGEE. After removal of 0 bases from V and 6 bases from J, the junction contained 2 bases not matched to a gene. Written as DNA, the CDR3 is TGTGCCAGCAGCGTAGGGGGGACAGGGGATGAAAAACTGTTTTTT. Its protein is CASSVGGTGDEKLFF.

This clone was detected once. The chain has TRBV19 and TRBJ1-1, with no clear D. Trimming took off 7 bases at V and 7 bases at J, with 16 bases between the two ends. The CDR3 runs to 13 residues. Germline CDR1 reads LNHDA; CDR2 reads SQIVND (reference sequence). CDR3 DNA sequence: TGTGCCAGTAAGTTGTTGAGGATGCGTGAAGCTTTCTTT. Protein product: CASKLLRMREAFF.

This clone came up once. This rearrangement joins TRBV19 to TRBJ2-7; 7 bases fit TRBD1. Germline trimming cut 4 bases from V and 2 bases from J; bases unmatched to any gene: 2. The CDR3 is 13 amino acids. Looked up from germline, CDR1 is LNHDA and CDR2 is SQIVND (reference sequence). The CDR3 DNA reads as TGTGCCAGTAGTAGACAGGGTACCTACGAGCAGTACTTC. Residues: CASSRQGTYEQYF. Drawing the rest from reference TRBV19 and TRBJ2-7, the complete variable domain is DGGITQSPKYLFRKEGQNVTLSCEQNLNHDAMYWYRQDPGQGLRLIYYSQIVNDFQKGDIAEGYSVSREKKESFPLTVTSAQKNPTAFYLCASSRQGTYEQYFGPGTRLTVT.

The chain is built from TRBV18 and TRBJ2-5; D gene uncertain. V was clipped by 3 bases and J by 3 bases, with 11 bases between them. The CDR3 is made up of 14 amino acids. In germline, CDR1 is KGHSH, CDR2 LQKENI. The CDR3 bases are TGTGCCAGCTCACCTCTGGGTCGGGAAGAGACCCAGTACTTC. Translation: CASSPLGREETQYF.

V usage is TRBV6-6 and J usage is TRBJ1-2; no definite D call. Germline CDR1 MNHNY, CDR2 SVGAGI (reference sequence). The CDR3 totals 12 residues. Trimming left V 2 bases short and J 6 bases short, with 7 bases between. The CDR3 nucleotides are TGTGCCAGCAGTTACGAGGGCCATGGCTACACCTTC. Protein sequence: CASSYEGHGYTF.

The CDR3 reads CSVATGIGETQYF. CDR3 nucleotides: TGCAGCGTGGCGACAGGGATAGGAGAGACCCAGTACTTC. The rearrangement uses TRBV29-1 and TRBJ2-5, with TRBD1 matching over 7 bases. Germline V gene data show CDR1 as SQVTM and CDR2 as ANQGSEA. This CDR3 contains 13 residues. The V gene end was trimmed by 6 bases and the J gene end by 4 bases; junction bases not matched to a gene: 8.

This clone was seen a handful of times. V gene TRBV29-1 combines with J gene TRBJ1-1, with a weak D call TRBD1 (6 bases). The CDR3 is 15 amino acids. V lost 7 bases and J lost 5, with 23 bases in between. Per germline, CDR1 SQVTM and CDR2 ANQGSEA. CDR3 region: CSAPDRNKAGTEAFF. In nucleotides, the CDR3 is TGCAGCGCTCCTGACAGGAACAAAGCCGGTACTGAAGCTTTCTTT. Full variable domain (missing parts from reference TRBV29-1 and TRBJ1-1): SAVISQKPSRDICQRGTSLTIQCQVDSQVTMMFWYRQQPGQSLTLIATANQGSEATYESGFVIDKFPISRPNLTFSTLTVSNMSPEDSSIYLCSAPDRNKAGTEAFFGQGTRLTVV.

The gene calls are TRBV29-1 and TRBJ1-2; tentatively, D is TRBD1 (6 bases). Germline CDR1 is SQVTM and CDR2 is ANQGSEA. Between the trimmed V and J ends, which lost 7 bases and 4 bases, there was a span of 13 bases. The CDR3 covers 12 residues. The CDR3: CSDQRGGYGYTF. The CDR3 bases are TGCAGCGACCAGAGGGGGGGCTATGGCTACACCTTC.

The chain combines TRBV20-1 with TRBJ2-1, with D possibly matching TRBD2 (6 bases). With 3 bases removed from V and 5 bases from J, the gap between germline ends came to 14 bases. The CDR3 loop spans 14 amino acids. Germline V gene data show CDR1 as DFQATT and CDR2 as SNEGSKA (reference sequence). This CDR3 is CSASGLGLNNEQFF. CDR3 nucleotides: TGCAGTGCTAGTGGACTGGGACTGAACAATGAGCAGTTCTTC.

The chain joins TRBV5-4 to TRBJ2-3; tentatively, D is TRBD2 (6 bases). Looked up from germline, CDR1 is SGHNT and CDR2 is YYREEE (reference sequence). The CDR3 covers 17 residues. Deletions cut 0 bases from V and 0 bases from J, with 14 bases between. CDR3 loop: CASSLGGGGHSTDTQYF. CDR3 sequence (DNA): TGTGCCAGCAGCTTGGGGGGAGGCGGGCACAGCACAGATACGCAGTATTTT.

This chain connects TRBV5-1 to TRBJ2-7, with D hard to call. The CDR3 sequence is 14 residues long. V shed 0 bases and J shed 7 bases, with 14 bases lying between them. Germline values: CDR1 SGHRS, CDR2 YFSETQ. The CDR3 sequence is CASSLVVPPWEQYF. CDR3 sequence (DNA): TGCGCCAGCAGCTTGGTAGTTCCTCCTTGGGAGCAGTACTTC.

The chain uses TRBV5-1 and TRBJ2-2; D may be TRBD1 (6 bases). Trimming took off 6 bases at V and 3 bases at J, with 12 bases between the two ends. The germline gives CDR1 SGHRS, CDR2 YFSETQ. The CDR3 covers 14 residues. Here the CDR3 reads CASTRDTYTGELFF. CDR3 nucleotides: TGCGCCAGCACCCGGGACACCTACACCGGGGAGCTGTTTTTT.

V and J are TRBV6-5 and TRBJ2-7; 8 bases line up with TRBD1. Trimming cost V 8 bases and J 3 bases; bases outside gene matches: 9. Germline V CDR1 and CDR2: MNHEY, SVGAGI. CDR3 size: 14 residues. CDR3 loop: CASPPGTGDYEQYF. For the CDR3, the DNA is TGTGCCAGCCCCCCAGGGACAGGAGACTACGAGCAGTACTTC.

This clone was recorded only once. The chain combines TRBV6-1 with TRBJ1-2, with D perhaps matching TRBD1 (5 bases). CDR1 is MNHNS, CDR2 SASEGT, per germline. Trimming shortened V by 2 bases and J by 5 bases, and 12 bases separated the two germline ends. The CDR3 runs to 14 residues. For the CDR3, the DNA is TGTGCCAGCAGTGAAAGGCAGGGCAGGTATGGCTACACCTTC. As protein: CASSERQGRYGYTF.

The genes are TRBV7-3 and TRBJ2-1; 9 nucleotides line up with TRBD1. In germline, CDR1 is SGHTA, CDR2 FQGTGA. V gave up 1 base and J gave up 3 bases; unmatched junction bases: 7. This CDR3 is built from 17 residues. CDR3 bases: TGTGCCAGCAGCTTAATCCCCACAGGGGGCTTCTACAATGAGCAGTTCTTC. Translating it yields CASSLIPTGGFYNEQFF.

The CDR3 sequence is CASSLRTGWGEKLFF. The CDR3 nucleotides are TGTGCCAGCAGCCTTAGGACGGGGTGGGGTGAAAAACTGTTTTTT. The chain joins TRBV5-6 to TRBJ1-4; D gene uncertain. Per germline, CDR1 SGHDT and CDR2 YYEEEE. This CDR3 contains 15 residues. V shed 4 bases and J shed 7 bases, with 17 bases lying between them.